This T cell receptor beta chain appears in the sequencing data of a study of cytomegalovirus exposure and HLA in healthy donors. Findings and caveats of the study: High sensitivity and specificity were reportedly achieved when the classifier diagnosed cytomegalovirus status. V- and J-gene trimming of TCR beta was linked (in a later analysis) to a missense DCLRE1C variant.

PCR employed 60 Vbeta and 13 Jbeta primers. How the authors handled the data: Later reanalysis found 70 million to 95 million unique TCR beta chains, 9 million to 12 million of them shared. TCRdb's copy holds only in-frame clones and misses some; the assay was immunoSEQ multiplex PCR. The V and J calls and clone size are taken from that table; D and trimming were inferred from the DNA. The sample records about 160,000 clones, roughly 80% being singletons. Germline V gene sequence: CDR1 SGDLS, CDR2 YYNGEE. V was clipped by 3 bases and J by 4 bases; unmatched bases: 13. The CDR3 contains 17 residues. Unrecorded immune exposure was likely among donors, who were nominally healthy when sampled. In its sample, this clone was seen once. Its antigen is unidentified.

Specimen: PBMCs. This TCR derives from a woman in her late teens or twenties in good health and CMV-seronegative. The genes are TRBV9 and TRBJ1-2; TRBD1 aligns across 9 bases. The CDR3 here is CASSAPTYLDRGYGYTF. DNA for the CDR3: TGTGCCAGCAGCGCTCCAACGTATCTGGACAGGGGCTATGGCTACACCTTC.